This T cell receptor beta chain was identified during a study of shared clonotypes between healthy human individuals (dated by TCRdb to about 2020). For the study in its entirety: Two women and a few men aged 18 to 49 years were included in the cohort. Leukapheresis yielded between about 0.85 and 10 billion PBMCs per donor. Per donor, three plates each were used for CD4 naive and CD4 memory, two for CD8 naive, and one for CD8 memory. The study deeply sequenced blood TCR repertoires of five healthy adults to estimate repertoire size and the extent of clonotype sharing between individuals. Different laboratories and diverse techniques were used to prepare libraries and sequence TCR repertoires, to increase sequencing depth and limit assay-specific biases.

TCR CDR3 regions were amplified from genomic DNA by multiplex PCR using the deep immunoSEQ assay. Genomic DNA extracted from each cell subset was distributed evenly over all wells of several immunoSEQ 96-well plates, and each plate served as one replicate. For sorted subsets, approximately 210 ng of genomic DNA, equivalent to some 30,000 T cell genomes, went into each replicate PCR. The purified libraries were quantified using a Qubit 3.0 fluorometer, sized with a Bioanalyzer 2100, and then quantified again using the KAPA Library Quantification kit. Each immunoSEQ 96-well plate was sequenced on its own single-read 150-cycle Illumina NextSeq 550 flow cell. In the original analysis: The immunoSEQ output contained only junctional sequences without quality scores, so filtering could not match that applied to full-length reads. Sequences were annotated with PyIR, a Python wrapper for IgBLAST v1.9, using IMGT germline references to assign V/J genes and CDR3. Any read was removed if the V/J assignment was weak (E-value above 1e-6), the CDR3 was missing, or the read contained stop codons, out-of-frame junctions, or ambiguous translated residues. V3J clonotypes were defined as sequences sharing the same inferred V gene, J gene, and CDR3 amino acid sequence. Percentage overlap between repertoires was calculated by dividing the number of shared unique clonotypes by the size of the smaller repertoire. Repertoire richness was assessed with RTK rarefaction, the Chao1 estimator, and Recon v2.1 estimates of unobserved clonotypes. OLGA was used to compute generation probabilities for all TCRbeta clonotypes that the gDNA method yielded from four donors. The clones in this table, taken by TCRdb from immuneACCESS, are in-frame only. Not every clone is retained; where verified, under half of the shortfall comes from an unresolved V gene, and the cause of the rest is unknown. That table furnishes V, J and clone size, whereas the DNA furnished D and trimming. This sample lists 500,000 or so clones; roughly 95% were detected once. The ten largest clonotypes hold 0.05% to 0.08% of the sample.

Notes on this clone: This receptor's antigen is unknown. Per-base quality was not reported, and no clone a single base away is much larger than it.

On the study overall, not on this receptor specifically: Incomplete sequencing was indicated by rarefaction of sorted-subset datasets, despite the large sequencing depth. Higher generation probabilities were observed for clonotypes shared by all four sorted-subset donors than for non-shared clonotypes. Naive subsets generally had larger estimated clonotype richness than memory subsets. Because the study included only a small number of donors, the genetic and exposure-history diversity represented was limited. Only blood was sampled, and tissue TCR repertoires likely differ from those in blood. Pairwise subsampling led to the expectation that sequencing depth would affect the degree of clonotype sharing among donors. Approximately 5% of naive CD4, 3.5% of naive CD8, around 2.3% of memory CD4, and 0.35% to 0.5% of memory CD8 clonotypes were shared across several donors.

The CDR3 runs 13 amino acids, cysteine and phenylalanine included. Left in the record is the CDR3 DNA by itself, 39 bases read in frame from the first base. The junction carries 7 bases between V and J, which are trimmed by 6 bases and 0 bases respectively. The germline V gene yields KGHSH for CDR1 and LQKENI for CDR2. Donors were healthy HIV-negative adults with no recently reported acute infections or vaccinations. Every donor was a Caucasian adult residing in Nashville, Tennessee, USA. CD4+ T cells were enriched by magnetic negative selection, after which naive cells were positively selected on CD45RA and the negative fraction was taken as the memory subset. Blood was collected by leukapheresis, and PBMCs were isolated by Ficoll-Histopaque density gradient centrifugation and then cryopreserved in liquid nitrogen vapor phase. Analytical flow cytometry was used to check the purity and quantity of every magnetically sorted T cell population. Genomic DNA was isolated from each sorted fraction and quantified by UV absorbance on a Nanodrop 2000c.

Sequenced sample: naive CD4+ T cells sorted from blood. The meaning of the sample's cell subset or site label: CD45RA+ positively selected. The chain employs TRBV18 and TRBJ2-3, with TRBD2 tentatively as D gene (5 bases match). The TCR comes from a woman aged 25 to 45 in good health. The DNA sequence is TGTGCCAGCTCGGGCGGGAGCACAGATACGCAGTATTTT. This codes for CASSGGSTDTQYF.